These T cell receptor beta chains were read from a single sample in a study. MiXCR, applied by TCRdb to the 5' RACE reads, yields one record per CDR3 protein. The sample consists of roughly 170 distinct CDR3 sequences, approximately 15% of them appearing once. The sequencing used gluten tetramer+ CD4+ T cells from blood, collected while untreated, on a gluten-free diet, or during gluten challenge (not recorded which). Every receptor here comes from a male donor with celiac disease. Both conserved end residues are part of each CDR3. Each record gives: clone size, V gene, J gene, D gene, CDR3 protein, CDR3 DNA. A D gene is named only where the DNA matches it firmly. Size values are once, few and many counts, or a class for expanded clones, and some rows have none.

>large|TRBV7-7|TRBJ2-5|NA
CASSLGGQETQYF
TGTGCCAGCAGCCTAGGGGGGCAAGAGACCCAGTACTTC
>large|TRBV7-6|TRBJ2-3|TRBD2
CASSFLAGGDTQYF
TGTGCCAGCAGCTTTTTAGCGGGGGGGGATACGCAGTATTTT
>large|TRBV4-2|TRBJ1-4|NA
CASSQARGLDEKLFF
TGTGCCAGCAGCCAGGCGCGGGGCCTTGATGAAAAACTGTTTTTT
>large|TRBV7-6|TRBJ1-1|TRBD1
CASSLNRGAEAFF
TGTGCCAGCAGCTTAAACAGGGGAGCTGAAGCTTTCTTT
>hyperexpanded|TRBV7-6|TRBJ1-6|NA
CASSLTGFDSPLHF
TGTGCCAGCAGCTTAACAGGTTTTGATTCACCCCTCCACTTT
>large|TRBV4-3|TRBJ1-6|NA
CASSLTLQGPNSPLHF
TGCGCCAGCAGCCTAACCCTCCAGGGGCCCAATTCACCCCTCCACTTT
>NA|TRBV30|TRBJ2-2|NA
CAWSRTGWDTGELFF
TGTGCCTGGAGTAGGACGGGATGGGACACCGGGGAGCTGTTTTTT
>hyperexpanded|TRBV7-2|TRBJ2-3|NA
CATSIRYTDTQYF
TGTGCCACCTCCATCCGCTACACAGATACGCAGTATTTT
>large|TRBV7-8|TRBJ2-1|TRBD2
CASSSHWAGGNEQFF
TGTGCCAGCAGCTCCCACTGGGCGGGAGGCAATGAGCAGTTCTTC
>large|TRBV12-3/TRBV12-4|TRBJ2-5|TRBD1
CASSLARQGGQETQYF
TGTGCCAGCAGTTTAGCGAGACAGGGGGGTCAAGAGACCCAGTACTTC
>medium-sized|TRBV7-7|TRBJ2-2|TRBD2
CASTRLGGADTGELFF
TGTGCCAGCACCCGCTTGGGAGGGGCTGACACCGGGGAGCTGTTTTTT
>large|TRBV7-2|TRBJ2-3|NA
CASSLWGGLGGTADTQYF
TGTGCCAGCAGCTTATGGGGGGGCCTGGGCGGGACGGCAGATACGCAGTATTTT
>large|TRBV5-1|TRBJ2-3|NA
CASSPGSAEDTQYF
TGCGCCAGCAGCCCCGGGTCGGCCGAAGATACGCAGTATTTT
>NA|TRBV29-1|TRBJ2-5|TRBD1
CSVATGWETQYF
TGCAGCGTTGCGACAGGGTGGGAGACCCAGTACTTC
>large|TRBV4-3|TRBJ2-3|NA
CASSQAHSTDTQYF
TGCGCCAGCAGCCAAGCACACAGCACAGATACGCAGTATTTT
>large|TRBV7-9|TRBJ2-1|NA
CASSLTTQFF
TGTGCCAGCAGCCTAACTACCCAGTTCTTC
>large|TRBV7-2|TRBJ2-3|NA
CASTWRTGGYDTQYF
TGTGCCAGCACCTGGAGGACAGGAGGGTACGATACGCAGTATTTT
>medium-sized|TRBV29-1|TRBJ1-1|NA
CSGRGWDTEAFF
TGCAGCGGGCGGGGATGGGACACTGAAGCTTTCTTT
>hyperexpanded|TRBV6-2/TRBV6-3|TRBJ1-6|NA
CASSYQQESPLHF
TGTGCCAGCAGTTACCAGCAGGAGTCACCCCTCCACTTT
>large|TRBV2|TRBJ1-6|NA
CASSDRLGSPLHF
TGTGCCAGCAGTGATAGGCTCGGATCACCCCTCCACTTT
>large|TRBV29-1|TRBJ2-6|TRBD1
CSVGVGQDYSGANVLTF
TGCAGCGTTGGGGTGGGACAGGACTACTCTGGGGCCAACGTCCTGACTTTC
>large|TRBV7-2|TRBJ2-1|TRBD2
CASSLRAGDGNEQFF
TGTGCCAGCAGCTTACGAGCGGGAGATGGCAATGAGCAGTTCTTC
>large|TRBV30|TRBJ2-2|NA
CAWSLTLAGNFPGWAGELFF
TGTGCCTGGAGCCTCACCCTGGCGGGAAACTTCCCAGGGTGGGCCGGGGAGCTGTTTTTT
>large|TRBV6-1|TRBJ2-2|TRBD1
CASSVIWDRGNTGELFF
TGTGCCAGCAGTGTGATCTGGGACAGGGGGAACACCGGGGAGCTGTTTTTT
>large|TRBV21-1|TRBJ2-3|NA
CASKVDRGIFADTQYF
TGTGCCAGCAAAGTAGACAGGGGAATATTCGCAGATACGCAGTATTTT
>large|TRBV5-1|TRBJ2-5|NA
CASSLVARGGETQYF
TGCGCCAGCAGCTTGGTAGCCAGGGGTGGGGAGACCCAGTACTTC
>large|TRBV19|TRBJ1-1|NA
CASSIIYGGMNTEAFF
TGTGCCAGTAGTATCATCTATGGGGGGATGAACACTGAAGCTTTCTTT
>large|TRBV4-2|TRBJ2-1|TRBD1
CASSQPGQGEKEQFF
TGTGCCAGCAGCCAACCGGGACAGGGAGAGAAGGAGCAGTTCTTC
>large|TRBV28|TRBJ2-7|NA
CASSFIQSHEQYF
TGTGCCAGCAGTTTTATCCAGAGCCACGAGCAGTACTTC
>NA|TRBV7-6|TRBJ2-3|NA
CASSLTEDLNKVFPPEVVWYF
TGTGCCAGCAGCTTAACAGAGGACCTGAACAAGGTGTTCCCACCCGAGGTCGTGTGGTATTTT